This is a list of T cell receptor beta chains from one sample in a study of blood T cell repertoires in COVID-19. Here immunoSEQ multiplex PCR was the method, and the copy in TCRdb shows in-frame clones only, minus some. The sample has around 130,000 clones; almost 85% are singletons. The source material was peripheral blood. Receptor source: a human donor in a cohort sampled during active COVID-19. Both conserved end residues are part of each CDR3. The D gene is left open where the match is weak. A clone size is listed for some rows: how often the clone was seen (once, few, many), or a class if it is expanded.

. TRBJ1-4 TRBV3-1/TRBV3-2 . TGTGCCAGCAGCCCCGTGGGGGGAGGGGAAAAACTGTTTTTT CASSPVGGGEKLFF
. TRBJ1-2 TRBV4-1 . TGCGCCAGCAGCCAAGTCCAGGACTATGGCTACACCTTC CASSQVQDYGYTF
TRBD2 TRBJ2-3 TRBV24-1 . TGTGCCACCGCCCCCGGGACTAGCCTTACAGATACGCAGTATTTT CATAPGTSLTDTQYF
TRBD1 TRBJ2-2 TRBV5-1 . TGCGCCAGCAGAGGACAGGGGGGCACCGGGGAGCTGTTTTTT CASRGQGGTGELFF
. TRBJ1-1 TRBV7-9 . TGTGCCAGCAGCCCGCGGGGGGGGGCGGCCACTGAAGCTTTCTTT CASSPRGGAATEAFF
TRBD2 TRBJ2-1 TRBV10-2 . TGCGCCAGCAGCAGCGGGAGAGAGCAGTTCTTC CASSSGREQFF
TRBD1 TRBJ1-6 TRBV6-5 . TGTGCCACGACAGGGAATAGTTCACCCCTCCACTTT CATTGNSSPLHF
. TRBJ1-6 TRBV6-5 once TGTGCCAGCACCTTTTCAGGGAAGGAATCACCCCTCCACTTT CASTFSGKESPLHF
. TRBJ1-3 TRBV7-8 few TGTGCCAGCAGCTTAGGTTCACCAGTTTCTGGAAACACCATATATTTT CASSLGSPVSGNTIYF
. TRBJ1-2 TRBV13 few TGTGCCAGCAGCTCCCAGGGGAGTTACTATGGCTACACCTTC CASSSQGSYYGYTF